This T cell receptor (beta chain) is drawn from a study of breast tumors, draining lymph nodes, adjacent tissues. Whole-study findings and limits: Most tumor T cells seemingly derive from lymph node, then expand in tumor. Tumor TCR diversity was below lymph nodes but above nontumor tissue. Data only fit, rather than demonstrated, lymph node origin of most tumor T cells. Tumor and nontumor repertoires were significantly more similar in luminal-like than in basal-like breast cancer.

Germline V CDR1 and CDR2: SEHNR, FQNEAQ (reference sequence). Trimming removed 5 bases at V and 8 bases at J, with 14 bases between. There are 13 residues in the CDR3. TCRdb used MiXCR to reprocess the multiplex PCR reads, holding one entry per CDR3 protein. The profile covers fewer than 15,000 distinct CDR3 sequences, with roughly 50% appearing a single time and 28% taken by the ten largest. As for this clonotype: Its antigen is still unknown.

The sample was tumor-adjacent breast tissue. The chain links TRBV7-9 to TRBJ2-3; D is unresolved. The receptor was isolated from a female donor with breast cancer. Some clones in this sample may be carry-over from other donors' samples. CDR3 amino acids: CASSEAETLTQYF. The CDR3 DNA is TGTGCCAGCAGCGAAGCCGAAACGCTTACGCAGTATTTT. Based on the CDR3 plus reference TRBV7-9 and TRBJ2-3, the full variable domain is DTGVSQNPRHKITKRGQNVTFRCDPISEHNRLYWYRQTLGQGPEFLTYFQNEAQLEKSRLLSDRFSAERPKGSFSTLEIQRTEQGDSAMYLCASSEAETLTQYFGPGTRLTVL.